The 22 T cell receptor beta chains below were found in one sample sequenced in a study of PD-1 blockade in classical Hodgkin lymphoma. Relapse after autologous stem cell transplantation occurred in every patient, and brentuximab vedotin exposure varied. Generated by immunoSEQ multiplex PCR, the TCRdb table keeps only in-frame clones and is missing some. The sample records more than 85,000 clones, around 90% being singletons. Sequenced material: peripheral blood mononuclear cells (PBMCs), taken before the second cycle of nivolumab. The source of these receptors is a human donor with classical Hodgkin lymphoma.

The V call is TRBV6-1, the J call TRBJ1-1, with D perhaps TRBD1 (5 bases). Trimming took 2 bases from V and 7 from J, leaving 11 bases between them. Germline loops: CDR1 MNHNS, CDR2 SASEGT. The CDR3 runs to 13 residues. The CDR3 DNA is TGTGCCAGCAGTGAAATACGGGGCAATGAAGCTTTCTTT. Translating it yields CASSEIRGNEAFF.

The CDR3 coding sequence is TGTGCCAGCAGAAACTACGGAGAGTCAAATGAAAAACTGTTTTTT. This encodes CASRNYGESNEKLFF. J is TRBJ1-4 and V is TRBV27, with D uncertain. The CDR3 totals 15 residues. V was trimmed by 6 bases and J by 5 bases, leaving 16 bases between them. Germline-derived CDR1 and CDR2 are MNHEY and SMNVEV (reference sequence).

The genes are TRBV19 and TRBJ1-2; D perhaps matches TRBD1 (5 bases). Germline V CDR1 and CDR2: LNHDA, SQIVND (reference sequence). Between the trimmed V and J ends, which lost 7 bases and 6 bases, there was a span of 21 bases. CDR3 length: 15 residues. The CDR3 DNA reads as TGTGCCAGTAAGCCCGTTGCGTGGGACGCGGATGGCTACACCTTC. Translation: CASKPVAWDADGYTF. Complete variable domain (other parts from reference TRBV19 and TRBJ1-2): DGGITQSPKYLFRKEGQNVTLSCEQNLNHDAMYWYRQDPGQGLRLIYYSQIVNDFQKGDIAEGYSVSREKKESFPLTVTSAQKNPTAFYLCASKPVAWDADGYTFGSGTRLTVV.

The chain uses TRBV5-1 and TRBJ2-7; perhaps D is TRBD1 or TRBD2 (5 bases each). Between the trimmed V and J ends, which lost 4 bases and 0 bases, there was a span of 14 bases. CDR3 size: 15 residues. Germline assignment: CDR1 SGHRS and CDR2 YFSETQ. CDR3 sequence reads: CASSRDGLPSYEQYF. CDR3 in DNA: TGCGCCAGCAGCCGGGACGGACTTCCCTCCTACGAGCAGTACTTC.

This clone has a handful of counts. This rearrangement joins TRBV6-6 to TRBJ1-5, with 11 positions matching TRBD1. J lost 4 bases, V lost 0 bases, and 2 bases had no gene match. In germline, CDR1 is MNHNY, CDR2 SVGAGI (reference sequence). The CDR3 totals 16 residues. The CDR3 sequence is CASSYSDRGRNQPQHF. CDR3 bases: TGTGCCAGCAGTTACTCGGACAGGGGGCGAAATCAGCCCCAGCATTTT.

The chain is built from TRBV2 and TRBJ2-5; maybe TRBD1 (6 bases). The CDR3 totals 14 residues. With 7 bases removed from V and 5 bases from J, the gap between germline ends came to 17 bases. The germline V gene has CDR1 SNHLY and CDR2 FYNNEI. The CDR3, as DNA: TGTGCCAGCACAGACCCACAGGGTCGGGAGACCCAGTACTTC. It specifies CASTDPQGRETQYF.

The chain has TRBV28 and TRBJ1-1; no clear D gene. The CDR3 is 14 residues long. The V gene lost 7 bases and the J gene lost 0 bases, with 12 bases spanning the gap. Germline V gene sequence: CDR1 MDHEN, CDR2 SYDVKM. The CDR3 DNA follows: TGTGCCAGCAACCCCTTTCTATTGAACACTGAAGCTTTCTTT. Protein: CASNPFLLNTEAFF. Looking up the rest from reference TRBV28 and TRBJ1-1 gives the full variable domain: DVKVTQSSRYLVKRTGEKVFLECVQDMDHENMFWYRQDPGLGLRLIYFSYDVKMKEKGDIPEGYSVSREKKERFSLILESASTNQTSMYLCASNPFLLNTEAFFGQGTRLTVV.

The J gene is TRBJ1-1, the V gene TRBV7-8, with D perhaps TRBD1 (5 bases). V was pared by 3 bases and J by 7 bases, with 21 bases between. The length of the CDR3 is 16 residues. Germline V gene sequence: CDR1 SGHVS, CDR2 FQNEAQ. The CDR3 coding sequence is TGTGCCAGCAGCTTTCTCGGAGACAGCCGAAGGGGTGAAGCTTTCTTT. Translation: CASSFLGDSRRGEAFF. Drawing the rest from reference TRBV7-8 and TRBJ1-1, the complete variable domain is GAGVSQSPRYKVAKRGQDVALRCDPISGHVSLFWYQQALGQGPEFLTYFQNEAQLDKSGLPSDRFFAERPEGSVSTLKIQRTQQEDSAVYLCASSFLGDSRRGEAFFGQGTRLTVV.

A few counts support this clone. The V gene is TRBV6-5, the J gene TRBJ1-5; the D gene is possibly TRBD1 (5 bases). This CDR3 comprises 14 residues. Per the germline V gene, CDR1 is MNHEY and CDR2 is SVGAGI. V was pared by 5 bases and J by 4 bases, with 12 bases between. The CDR3, as DNA: TGTGCCAGCAGTGGGGGGACTGTTAATCAGCCCCAGCATTTT. Amino acid sequence: CASSGGTVNQPQHF.

In DNA form, the CDR3 reads TGTGCCACCAGCACCGGGACTAGCGGGCCTCAAAAGACCCAGTACTTC. Translation: CATSTGTSGPQKTQYF. The chain links TRBV15 to TRBJ2-5, with 12 bases lining up with TRBD2. Germline lookup yields CDR1 LNHNV and CDR2 YYDKDF (reference sequence). This CDR3 comprises 16 residues. Trimming at V came to 4 bases and at J to 6 bases, leaving 9 bases not matched to a gene.

The chain combines TRBV13 with TRBJ2-7; D could derive from TRBD1 or TRBD2 (5 bases each). Germline-derived CDR1 and CDR2 are PRHDT and FYEKMQ (reference sequence). Trimming cost V 0 bases and J 3 bases, with 15 bases left between them. The CDR3 contains 16 residues. In DNA, the CDR3 is TGTGCCAGCAGCTTAGGCCACTTGGGGGTAAACTACGAGCAGTACTTC. As protein: CASSLGHLGVNYEQYF.

The J gene is TRBJ2-7, the V gene TRBV5-5; 8 bases are shared with TRBD1. J gave up 3 bases and V 4 bases, and 12 bases lay outside the gene matches. This CDR3 has 16 residues. Germline CDR1 reads SGHKS; CDR2 reads YYEKEE (reference sequence). The CDR3 sequence is CASSPSPWTGFYEQYF. The CDR3 DNA follows: TGTGCCAGCAGCCCCTCCCCTTGGACAGGGTTCTACGAGCAGTACTTC.

The chain uses TRBV5-1 and TRBJ2-7; D is undetermined. V shed 4 bases and J shed 1 base, with 15 bases lying between them. Germline CDR1 is SGHRS and CDR2 is YFSETQ. The CDR3 extends over 15 amino acids. CDR3 protein: CASSLGPVGSYEQYF. The CDR3 DNA reads as TGCGCCAGCAGCCTTGGACCCGTCGGGTCCTACGAGCAGTACTTC.

The chain joins TRBV9 to TRBJ2-1; 9 bases are a match to TRBD2. CDR1 and CDR2 (germline): SGDLS, YYNGEE. This CDR3 is 15 amino acids long. After removal of 4 bases from V and 8 bases from J, the junction contained 10 bases not matched to a gene. CDR3 in DNA: TGTGCCAGCAGCCCCCCAGCGGGAGGAGGCGATGAGCAGTTCTTC. As protein: CASSPPAGGGDEQFF.

The chain carries TRBV30 and TRBJ2-7; D may correspond to TRBD1 or TRBD2 (5 bases each). The germline V gene has CDR1 GTSNPN and CDR2 SVGIG (reference sequence). Trimming stripped 5 bases from V and 8 bases from J, with 22 bases between. This CDR3 contains 14 residues. CDR3 amino acids: CAWAGVRDQLKQYF. DNA for the CDR3: TGTGCCTGGGCAGGAGTAAGGGACCAACTAAAGCAGTACTTC. Based on the CDR3 plus reference TRBV30 and TRBJ2-7, the full variable domain is SQTIHQWPATLVQPVGSPLSLECTVEGTSNPNLYWYRQAAGRGLQLLFYSVGIGQISSEVPQNLSASRPQDRQFILSSKKLLLSDSGFYLCAWAGVRDQLKQYFGPGTRLTVT.

The chain uses TRBV10-3 and TRBJ2-1; 8 bases map to TRBD2. Germline values: CDR1 ENHRY, CDR2 SYGVKD. CDR3 length: 15 amino acids. V shed 4 bases, J shed 3 bases, and the junction held 5 bases outside the gene matches. The CDR3 DNA follows: TGTGCCATCAGTGCTCGGGAGGGCGTCTACAATGAGCAGTTCTTC. Its translation is CAISAREGVYNEQFF.

This sequence joins TRBV7-6 and TRBJ2-2, with 11 bases aligning to TRBD2. The CDR3 is 17 residues long. With V trimmed by 5 bases and J by 2 bases, 7 bases remained unmatched. The germline CDR1 and CDR2 sequences are SGHVS and FNYEAQ. Here the CDR3 DNA reads TGTGCCAGCAGCCGAGGAGGGACTAGCGGAAACACCGGGGAGCTGTTTTTT. As protein: CASSRGGTSGNTGELFF. The full variable domain, its missing parts supplied by reference TRBV7-6 and TRBJ2-2, is GAGVSQSPRYKVTKRGQDVALRCDPISGHVSLYWYRQALGQGPEFLTYFNYEAQQDKSGLPNDRFSAERPEGSISTLTIQRTEQRDSAMYRCASSRGGTSGNTGELFFGEGSRLTVL.

This clone appeared once. This chain links TRBV6-1 with TRBJ1-5; D might be TRBD1 (6 bases). The CDR3 is made up of 16 amino acids. The V end was cut by 1 base, the J end by 0 bases, with 10 bases between. CDR1 and CDR2 (germline): MNHNS, SASEGT. The CDR3 nucleotides read TGTGCCAGCAGTGAAGGAGGACAGCATAGCAATCAGCCCCAGCATTTT. It encodes CASSEGGQHSNQPQHF.

The chain has TRBV28 and TRBJ1-5; no clear D gene. Trimming removed 3 bases at V and 2 bases at J, with 11 bases between. The CDR3 totals 15 residues. The germline V gene has CDR1 MDHEN and CDR2 SYDVKM. DNA of the CDR3: TGTGCCAGCAGTTTGACACGGATGGGCAATCAGCCCCAGCATTTT. This codes for CASSLTRMGNQPQHF. The full variable domain, completed using reference TRBV28 and TRBJ1-5, is DVKVTQSSRYLVKRTGEKVFLECVQDMDHENMFWYRQDPGLGLRLIYFSYDVKMKEKGDIPEGYSVSREKKERFSLILESASTNQTSMYLCASSLTRMGNQPQHFGDGTRLSIL.

V gene TRBV5-6 combines with J gene TRBJ2-1; unclear D gene. The CDR3 covers 11 residues. Germline V gene lookup returns CDR1 SGHDT and CDR2 YYEEEE. The V gene lost 4 bases and the J gene lost 6 bases, with 5 bases spanning the gap. The CDR3 sequence: CASSQSNEQFF. The CDR3 DNA follows: TGTGCCAGCAGCCAAAGCAATGAGCAGTTCTTC.

The chain carries TRBV5-6 and TRBJ2-5, with a possible D match to TRBD2 (6 bases). The CDR3 consists of 14 residues. With 3 bases removed from V and 8 bases from J, the gap between germline ends came to 17 bases. CDR1 and CDR2 (germline): SGHDT, YYEEEE. DNA for the CDR3: TGTGCCAGCAGCTGGGGGGTGGGCTCTACAACCCAGTACTTC. Protein sequence: CASSWGVGSTTQYF.

The rearrangement links TRBV5-6 to TRBJ2-2; unclear D gene. The length of the CDR3 is 15 residues. V lost 4 bases and J 2 bases, leaving 12 bases between the germline ends. Germline CDR1 and CDR2: SGHDT and YYEEEE. The CDR3, as DNA: TGTGCCAGCAGCGGCATCATGGTCAACACCGGGGAGCTGTTTTTT. It is translated as CASSGIMVNTGELFF.